This T cell receptor (beta chain) was identified in a study of blood T cell repertoires in COVID-19. Whole-study context: Acute and convalescent COVID-19 samples came from the United States, Italy and Spain. The analysed material was cDNA or gDNA that came from T cells, B-cell-depleted T cells, or PBMCs.

This clone was seen a single time. Clones were read by immunoSEQ multiplex PCR, and TCRdb kept only the in-frame ones, dropping some. The repertoire includes roughly 43,000 clones, over 80% of them detected once, and roughly 15% sits in the top ten. The CDR3 runs to 15 residues. In germline, CDR1 is SGDLS, CDR2 YYNGEE. Trimming cost V 4 bases and J 5 bases, with 18 bases left between them. Material for sequencing was peripheral blood. This TCR came from a human donor in a cohort sampled during active COVID-19. The chain has TRBV9 and TRBJ2-5, with D maybe TRBD2 (5 bases). The CDR3 region is CASSSSGGGQETQYF. The CDR3 DNA sequence: TGTGCCAGCAGCTCTTCGGGCGGCGGGCAGGAGACCCAGTACTTC. Full variable domain (missing parts from reference TRBV9 and TRBJ2-5): DSGVTQTPKHLITATGQRVTLRCSPRSGDLSVYWYQQSLDQGLQFLIQYYNGEERAKGNILERFSAQQFPDLHSELNLSSLELGDSALYFCASSSSGGGQETQYFGPGTRLLVL.